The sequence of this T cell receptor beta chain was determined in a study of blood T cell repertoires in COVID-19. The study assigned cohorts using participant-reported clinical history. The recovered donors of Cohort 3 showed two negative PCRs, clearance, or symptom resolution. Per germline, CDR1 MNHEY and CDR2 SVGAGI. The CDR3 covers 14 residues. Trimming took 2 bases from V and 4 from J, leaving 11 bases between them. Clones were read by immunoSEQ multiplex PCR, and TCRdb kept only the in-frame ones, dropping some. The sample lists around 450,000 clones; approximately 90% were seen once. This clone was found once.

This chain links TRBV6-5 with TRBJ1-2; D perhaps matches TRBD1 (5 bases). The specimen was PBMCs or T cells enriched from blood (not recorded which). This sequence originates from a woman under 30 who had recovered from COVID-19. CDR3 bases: TGTGCCAGCAGTTACGGGCAGGGCGTCTATGGCTACACCTTC. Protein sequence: CASSYGQGVYGYTF.